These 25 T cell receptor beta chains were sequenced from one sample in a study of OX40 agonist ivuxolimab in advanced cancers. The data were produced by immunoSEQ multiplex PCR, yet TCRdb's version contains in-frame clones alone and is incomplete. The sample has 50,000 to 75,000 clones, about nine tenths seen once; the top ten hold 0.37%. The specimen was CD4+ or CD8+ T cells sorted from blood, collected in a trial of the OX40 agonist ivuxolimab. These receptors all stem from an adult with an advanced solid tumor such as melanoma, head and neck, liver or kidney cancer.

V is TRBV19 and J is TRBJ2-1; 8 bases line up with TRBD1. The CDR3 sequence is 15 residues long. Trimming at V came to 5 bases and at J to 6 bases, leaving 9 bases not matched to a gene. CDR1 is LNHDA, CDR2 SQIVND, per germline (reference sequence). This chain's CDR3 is CASSLGQDMGNEQFF. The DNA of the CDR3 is TGTGCCAGTAGTTTGGGACAGGACATGGGCAATGAGCAGTTCTTC.

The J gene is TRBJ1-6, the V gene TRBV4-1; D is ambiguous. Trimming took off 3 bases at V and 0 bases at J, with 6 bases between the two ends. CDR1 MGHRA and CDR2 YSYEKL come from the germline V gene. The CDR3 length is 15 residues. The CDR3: CASSQGSSYNSPLHF. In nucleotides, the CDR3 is TGCGCCAGCAGCCAGGGGAGCTCCTATAATTCACCCCTCCACTTT.

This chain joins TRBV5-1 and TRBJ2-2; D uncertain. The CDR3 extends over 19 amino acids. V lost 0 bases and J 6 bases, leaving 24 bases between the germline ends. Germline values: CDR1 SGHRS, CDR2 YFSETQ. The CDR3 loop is CASSLGIMQLSSYAGELFF. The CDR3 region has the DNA TGCGCCAGCAGCTTGGGGATTATGCAACTGAGCTCCTACGCCGGGGAGCTGTTTTTT.

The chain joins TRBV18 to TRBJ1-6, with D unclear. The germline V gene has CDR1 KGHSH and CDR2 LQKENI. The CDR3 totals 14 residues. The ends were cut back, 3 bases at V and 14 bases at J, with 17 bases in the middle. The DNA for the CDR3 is TGTGCCAGCTCACCGTCATATGCTCAATTCACCCTCCACTTT. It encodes CASSPSYAQFTLHF.

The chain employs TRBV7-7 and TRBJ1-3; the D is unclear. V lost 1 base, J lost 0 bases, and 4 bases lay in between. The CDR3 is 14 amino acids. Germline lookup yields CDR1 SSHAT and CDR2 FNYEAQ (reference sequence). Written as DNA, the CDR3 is TGTGCCAGCAGCTTAGACGGCTCTGGAAACACCATATATTTT. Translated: CASSLDGSGNTIYF.

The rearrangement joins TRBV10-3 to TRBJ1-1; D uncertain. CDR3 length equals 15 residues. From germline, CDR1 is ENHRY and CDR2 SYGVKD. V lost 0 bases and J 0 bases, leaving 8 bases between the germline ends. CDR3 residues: CAISESELLNTEAFF. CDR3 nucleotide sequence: TGTGCCATCAGTGAGTCGGAACTCCTGAACACTGAAGCTTTCTTT.

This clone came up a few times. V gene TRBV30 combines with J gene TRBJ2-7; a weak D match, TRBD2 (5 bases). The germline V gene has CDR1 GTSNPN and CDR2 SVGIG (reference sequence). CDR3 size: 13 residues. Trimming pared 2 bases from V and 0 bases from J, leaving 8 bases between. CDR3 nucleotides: TGTGCCTGGAGTCTAGGGAGCTCCTACGAGCAGTACTTC. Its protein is CAWSLGSSYEQYF.

CDR3 sequence: CATSSQGMETQYF. The CDR3 DNA sequence: TGTGCCACCAGCAGCCAGGGGATGGAGACCCAGTACTTC. The rearrangement joins TRBV15 to TRBJ2-5; a weak D match, TRBD1 (6 bases). This CDR3 comprises 13 residues. With 3 bases removed from V and 5 bases from J, the gap between germline ends came to 10 bases. Germline assignment: CDR1 LNHNV and CDR2 YYDKDF (reference sequence).

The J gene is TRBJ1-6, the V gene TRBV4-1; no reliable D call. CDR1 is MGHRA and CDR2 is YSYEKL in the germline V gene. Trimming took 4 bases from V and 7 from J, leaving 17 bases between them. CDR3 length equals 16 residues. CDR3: CASSLLMFGRNSPLHF. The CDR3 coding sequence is TGCGCCAGCAGCCTTTTGATGTTCGGGCGGAATTCACCCCTCCACTTT.

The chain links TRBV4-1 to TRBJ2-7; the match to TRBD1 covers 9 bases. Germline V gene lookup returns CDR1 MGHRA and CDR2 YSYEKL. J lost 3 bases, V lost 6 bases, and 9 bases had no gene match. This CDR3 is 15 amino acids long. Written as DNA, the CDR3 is TGCGCCAGCAGATCCCGGGACAGGGAAGGCTACGAGCAGTACTTC. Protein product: CASRSRDREGYEQYF.

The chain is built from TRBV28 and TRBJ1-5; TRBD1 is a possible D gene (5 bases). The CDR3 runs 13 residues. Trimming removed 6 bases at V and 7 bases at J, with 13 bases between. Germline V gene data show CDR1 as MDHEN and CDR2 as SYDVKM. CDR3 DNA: TGTGCCAGCAGCGGGACCCTCGGGCAGCCCCAGCATTTT. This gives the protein CASSGTLGQPQHF.

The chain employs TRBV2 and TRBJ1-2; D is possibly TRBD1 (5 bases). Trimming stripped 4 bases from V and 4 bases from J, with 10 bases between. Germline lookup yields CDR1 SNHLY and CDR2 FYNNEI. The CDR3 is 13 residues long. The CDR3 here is CASSGGLRYGYTF. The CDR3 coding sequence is TGTGCCAGCAGTGGGGGACTTCGCTATGGCTACACCTTC.

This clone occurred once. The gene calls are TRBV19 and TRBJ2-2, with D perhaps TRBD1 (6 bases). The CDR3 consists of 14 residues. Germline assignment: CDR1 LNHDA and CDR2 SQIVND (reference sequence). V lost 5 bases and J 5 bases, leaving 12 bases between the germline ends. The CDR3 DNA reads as TGTGCCAGTAGTCCCCGGACAGAGACCGGGGAGCTGTTTTTT. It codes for CASSPRTETGELFF.

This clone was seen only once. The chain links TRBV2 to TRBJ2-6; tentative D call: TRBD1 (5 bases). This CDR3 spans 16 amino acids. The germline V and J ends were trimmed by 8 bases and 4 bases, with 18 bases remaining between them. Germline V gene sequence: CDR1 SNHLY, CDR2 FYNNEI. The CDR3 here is CASGFSPRAGANVLTF. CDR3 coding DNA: TGTGCCAGCGGGTTCTCCCCCAGGGCCGGGGCCAACGTCCTGACTTTC.

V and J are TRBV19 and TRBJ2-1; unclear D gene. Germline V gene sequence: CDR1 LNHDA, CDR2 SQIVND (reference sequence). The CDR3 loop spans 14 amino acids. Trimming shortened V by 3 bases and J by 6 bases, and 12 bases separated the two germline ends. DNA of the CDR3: TGTGCCAGTAGTATTAGGCAGACGAGCAATGAGCAGTTCTTC. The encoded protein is CASSIRQTSNEQFF.

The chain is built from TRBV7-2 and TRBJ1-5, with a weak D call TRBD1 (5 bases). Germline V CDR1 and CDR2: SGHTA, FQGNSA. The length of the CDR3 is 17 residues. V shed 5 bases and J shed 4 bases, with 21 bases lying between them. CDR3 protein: CASSPRRSSGGNQPQHF. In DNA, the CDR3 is TGTGCCAGCAGCCCAAGACGCTCTTCCGGGGGGAATCAGCCCCAGCATTTT. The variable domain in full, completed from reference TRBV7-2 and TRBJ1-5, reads GAGVSQSPSNKVTEKGKDVELRCDPISGHTALYWYRQSLGQGLEFLIYFQGNSAPDKSGLPSDRFSAERTGGSVSTLTIQRTQQEDSAVYLCASSPRRSSGGNQPQHFGDGTRLSIL.

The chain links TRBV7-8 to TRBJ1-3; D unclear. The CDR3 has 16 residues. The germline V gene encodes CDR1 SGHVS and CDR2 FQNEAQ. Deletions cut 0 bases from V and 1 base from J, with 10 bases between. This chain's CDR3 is CASSLASVKSGNTIYF. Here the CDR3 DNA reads TGTGCCAGCAGCTTAGCGTCGGTGAAATCTGGAAACACCATATATTTT.

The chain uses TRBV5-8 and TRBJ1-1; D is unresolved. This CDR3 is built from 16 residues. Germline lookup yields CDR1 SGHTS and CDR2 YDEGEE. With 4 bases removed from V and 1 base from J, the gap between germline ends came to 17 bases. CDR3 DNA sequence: TGTGCCAGCAGCCCAGACACCGCCGGGTCGAACACTGAAGCTTTCTTT. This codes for CASSPDTAGSNTEAFF.

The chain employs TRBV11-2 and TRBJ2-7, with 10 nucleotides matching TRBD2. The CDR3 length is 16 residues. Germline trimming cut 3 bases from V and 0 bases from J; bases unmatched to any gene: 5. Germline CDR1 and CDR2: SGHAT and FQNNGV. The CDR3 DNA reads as TGTGCCAGCAGCTTCCTAGCGGGAGCCCTCTCCTACGAGCAGTACTTC. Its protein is CASSFLAGALSYEQYF.

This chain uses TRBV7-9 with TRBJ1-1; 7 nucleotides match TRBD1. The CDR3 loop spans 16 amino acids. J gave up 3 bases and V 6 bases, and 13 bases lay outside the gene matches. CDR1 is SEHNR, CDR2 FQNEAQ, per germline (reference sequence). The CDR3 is CASSPFGRGRHTEAFF. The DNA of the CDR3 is TGTGCCAGCAGTCCATTTGGTAGGGGGCGCCACACTGAAGCTTTCTTT.

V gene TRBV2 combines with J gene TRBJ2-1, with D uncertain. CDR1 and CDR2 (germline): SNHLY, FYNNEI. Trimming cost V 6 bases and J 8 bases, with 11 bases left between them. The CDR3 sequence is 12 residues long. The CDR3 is CASRAIEDEQFF. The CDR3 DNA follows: TGTGCCAGCAGAGCTATAGAAGATGAGCAGTTCTTC.

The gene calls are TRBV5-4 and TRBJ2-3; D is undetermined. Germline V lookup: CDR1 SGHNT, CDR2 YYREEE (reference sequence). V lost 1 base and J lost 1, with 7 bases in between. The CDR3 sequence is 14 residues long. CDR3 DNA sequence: TGTGCCAGCAGCTTGCGGGCAGGCACAGATACGCAGTATTTT. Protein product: CASSLRAGTDTQYF.

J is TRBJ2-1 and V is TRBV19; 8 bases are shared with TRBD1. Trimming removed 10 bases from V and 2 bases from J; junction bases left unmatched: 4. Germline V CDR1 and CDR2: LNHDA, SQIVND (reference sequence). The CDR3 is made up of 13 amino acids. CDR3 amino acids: CATSGQAYNEQFF. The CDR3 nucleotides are TGTGCCACCTCGGGACAGGCCTACAATGAGCAGTTCTTC.

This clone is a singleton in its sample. The DNA for the CDR3 is TGTGCCAGCTCACCCCCCAGCGGGGGGGCCGGGGATGAGCAGTTCTTC. Translated, it gives CASSPPSGGAGDEQFF. V usage is TRBV18 and J usage is TRBJ2-1, with 10 bases aligning to TRBD2. The CDR3 is 16 amino acids. Germline CDR1 KGHSH, CDR2 LQKENI. The J segment lost 8 bases and the V segment lost 3 bases, leaving 10 bases of the junction unmatched.

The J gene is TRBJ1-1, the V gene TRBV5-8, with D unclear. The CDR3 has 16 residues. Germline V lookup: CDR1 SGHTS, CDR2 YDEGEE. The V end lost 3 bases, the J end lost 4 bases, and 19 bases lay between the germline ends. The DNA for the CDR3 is TGTGCCAGCAGCTGGGGAATATCCCTCGGCGGCACTGAAGCTTTCTTT. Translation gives CASSWGISLGGTEAFF.